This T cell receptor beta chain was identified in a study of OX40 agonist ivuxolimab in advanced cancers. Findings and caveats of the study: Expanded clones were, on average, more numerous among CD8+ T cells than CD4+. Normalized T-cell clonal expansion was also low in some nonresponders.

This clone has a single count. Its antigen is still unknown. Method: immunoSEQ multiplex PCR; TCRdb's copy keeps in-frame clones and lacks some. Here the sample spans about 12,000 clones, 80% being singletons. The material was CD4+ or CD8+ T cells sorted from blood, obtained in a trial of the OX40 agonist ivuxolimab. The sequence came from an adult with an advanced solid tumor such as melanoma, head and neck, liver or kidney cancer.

This chain's CDR3 is CASSEWGPPGSGNTIYF. In DNA form, the CDR3 reads TGTGCCAGCAGTGAATGGGGGCCTCCGGGCTCTGGAAACACCATATATTTT. The V and J genes are TRBV2 and TRBJ1-3; D is perhaps TRBD1 (6 bases). Germline V gene sequence: CDR1 SNHLY, CDR2 FYNNEI. V gave up 2 bases and J gave up 0 bases, with 14 bases separating them. The CDR3 extends over 17 amino acids.